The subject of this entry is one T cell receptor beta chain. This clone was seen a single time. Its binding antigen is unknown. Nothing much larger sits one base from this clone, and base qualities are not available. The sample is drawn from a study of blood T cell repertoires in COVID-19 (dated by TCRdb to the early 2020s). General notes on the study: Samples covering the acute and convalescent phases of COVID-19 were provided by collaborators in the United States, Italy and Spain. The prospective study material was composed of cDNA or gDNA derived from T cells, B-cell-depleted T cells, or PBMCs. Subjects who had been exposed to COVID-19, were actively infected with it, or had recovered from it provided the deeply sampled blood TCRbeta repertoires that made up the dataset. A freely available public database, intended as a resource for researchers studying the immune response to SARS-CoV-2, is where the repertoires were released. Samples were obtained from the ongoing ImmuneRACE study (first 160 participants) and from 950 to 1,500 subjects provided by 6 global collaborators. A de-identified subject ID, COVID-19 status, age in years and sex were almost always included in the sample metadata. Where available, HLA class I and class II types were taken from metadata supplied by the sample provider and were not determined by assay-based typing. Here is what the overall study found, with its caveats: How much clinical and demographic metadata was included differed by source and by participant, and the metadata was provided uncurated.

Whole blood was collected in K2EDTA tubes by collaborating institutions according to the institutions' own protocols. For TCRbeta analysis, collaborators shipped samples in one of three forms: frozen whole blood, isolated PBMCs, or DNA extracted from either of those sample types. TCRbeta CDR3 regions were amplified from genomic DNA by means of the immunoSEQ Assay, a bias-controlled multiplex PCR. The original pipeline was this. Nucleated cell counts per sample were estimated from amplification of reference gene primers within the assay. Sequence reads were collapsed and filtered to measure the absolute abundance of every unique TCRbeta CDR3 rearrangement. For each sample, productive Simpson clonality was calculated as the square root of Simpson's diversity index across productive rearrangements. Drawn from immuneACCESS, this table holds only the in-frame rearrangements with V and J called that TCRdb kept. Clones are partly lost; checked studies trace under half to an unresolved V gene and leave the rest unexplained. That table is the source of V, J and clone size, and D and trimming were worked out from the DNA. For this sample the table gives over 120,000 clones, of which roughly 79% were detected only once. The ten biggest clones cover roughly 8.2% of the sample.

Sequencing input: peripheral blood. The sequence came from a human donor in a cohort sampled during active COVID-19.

The DNA sequence is given as TGTGCCAGCAGCGTACTCGGAGACAGGGGGGCTGGAAACACCATATATTTT. The encoded protein is CASSVLGDRGAGNTIYF. Recombination connected TRBV9 to TRBJ1-3; 9 of the junction bases match TRBD1. Relative to germline, V is missing 1 base and J is missing 2 bases, with 7 bases of the junction outside any gene match. Based on the germline V gene, the CDR1 and CDR2 sequences are SGDLS and YYNGEE. The CDR3 has 17 amino acids, counting the end cysteine and phenylalanine. The kept DNA is CDR3 alone, 51 bases in frame from the first base.